Sequencing of this T cell receptor (beta chain) was carried out in a study of T cell responses to AZD1222 COVID-19 vaccine. Study details: Analyses pooled second doses at about 4 or about 12 weeks.

With regard to this clone: The antigen is unknown.

General study points: With dominance at 160-218 and 743-854, vaccine-associated CD4 TCRs spanned spike. Donor demographics were predominantly white British with a female majority; clonal diversity may be underestimated. Nearly half of spike-specific TCRs reportedly go after variant regions that carry no mutations.

Only in-frame clones appear in the TCRdb table, and some are missing; sequencing was by immunoSEQ multiplex PCR. Among 110,000 to 150,000 clones listed, around 87% were seen once. Germline CDR1 reads MDHEN; CDR2 reads SYDVKM. The ends were cut back, 8 bases at V and 4 bases at J, with 11 bases in the middle. This CDR3 is 12 amino acids long. This receptor was obtained from an adult in good health. This rearrangement joins TRBV28 to TRBJ1-2; no firm D call. The sequencing here drew on peripheral blood, taken on day 0 of AZD1222 vaccination. In nucleotides, the CDR3 is TGTGCCAGCCGCCGACTGAGCTATGGCTACACCTTC. Amino acid sequence: CASRRLSYGYTF.